These 10 T cell receptor beta chains were all obtained from the same sample, sequenced in a study of CD8 T cells in Susac syndrome. It was with random hexamers that roughly 0.45 to 1 ug RNA was reverse transcribed. TCRdb independently ran MiXCR on the immunoSEQ multiplex PCR reads; one entry per CDR3 protein. Of 150,000 to 200,000 distinct CDR3 sequences in the sample, over 85% were seen once. The sequenced sample was CD4+ T cells from PBMCs. The receptors were gathered from a human donor in good health.

This chain uses TRBV14 with TRBJ2-5; 9 positions match TRBD2. The CDR3 extends over 16 amino acids. V gave up 2 bases and J gave up 1 base; unmatched junction bases: 5. Germline loops: CDR1 SGHDN, CDR2 FVKESK. The CDR3 bases are TGTGCCAGCAGCCAACCCAGCGGGGGGCCCCAAGAGACCCAGTACTTC. This sequence encodes CASSQPSGGPQETQYF. The full variable domain, rest sourced from reference TRBV14 and TRBJ2-5, is EAGVTQFPSHSVIEKGQTVTLRCDPISGHDNLYWYRRVMGKEIKFLLHFVKESKQDESGMPNNRFLAERTGGTYSTLKVQPAELEDSGVYFCASSQPSGGPQETQYFGPGTRLLVL.

This clonotype was recorded only once. The chain recombines TRBV5-6 with TRBJ2-5; 9 bases agree with TRBD1. The J segment lost 4 bases and the V segment lost 5 bases, leaving 6 bases of the junction unmatched. In germline, CDR1 is SGHDT, CDR2 YYEEEE. This CDR3 is built from 14 residues. For the CDR3, the DNA is TGTGCCAGCAGGGGACAGGGATTGGGAGAGACCCAGTACTTC. It specifies CASRGQGLGETQYF.

The gene calls are TRBV5-6 and TRBJ1-1; D is undetermined. The CDR3 totals 16 residues. V lost 2 bases and J 2 bases, leaving 16 bases between the germline ends. Germline V CDR1 and CDR2: SGHDT, YYEEEE. The CDR3 region is CASSFRALHRNTEAFF. Written as DNA, the CDR3 is TGTGCCAGCAGCTTCCGGGCCCTTCATCGAAACACTGAAGCTTTCTTT.

This clonotype has only one observation. The V and J genes are TRBV7-2 and TRBJ1-5; D remains ambiguous. The CDR3 is 15 amino acids. V was trimmed by 6 bases and J by 4 bases, leaving 16 bases between them. Germline V gene sequence: CDR1 SGHTA, CDR2 FQGNSA. Written as DNA, the CDR3 is TGTGCCAGCAGTCTCGGGCAGGCGATGAATCAGCCCCAGCATTTT. Its protein is CASSLGQAMNQPQHF.

The table lists this clonotype with a count of one. CDR3 amino acids: CSVAGEQNQPQHF. DNA of the CDR3: TGCAGCGTTGCGGGGGAACAGAATCAGCCCCAGCATTTT. The rearrangement joins TRBV29-1 to TRBJ1-5; the D gene is possibly TRBD1 (5 bases). Germline CDR1 is SQVTM and CDR2 is ANQGSEA. This CDR3 has 13 residues. The germline V and J ends were trimmed by 4 bases and 4 bases, with 11 bases remaining between them. The entire variable domain, with the rest obtained from reference TRBV29-1 and TRBJ1-5, is as follows: SAVISQKPSRDICQRGTSLTIQCQVDSQVTMMFWYRQQPGQSLTLIATANQGSEATYESGFVIDKFPISRPNLTFSTLTVSNMSPEDSSIYLCSVAGEQNQPQHFGDGTRLSIL.

The V gene is TRBV6-6, the J gene TRBJ1-5; 9 nucleotides line up with TRBD1. CDR1 and CDR2 from the germline V gene are MNHNY and SVGAGI (reference sequence). J gave up 2 bases and V 7 bases, and 9 bases lay outside the gene matches. The CDR3 is made up of 16 amino acids. Written as DNA, the CDR3 is TGTGCCAGCACCCCCATGGGGACAGGGCGCAATCAGCCCCAGCATTTT. This gives the protein CASTPMGTGRNQPQHF.

This chain links TRBV15 with TRBJ2-5; D is possibly TRBD1 or TRBD2 (7 bases each). V was pared by 1 base and J by 5 bases, with 20 bases between. This CDR3 comprises 17 residues. Germline lookup yields CDR1 LNHNV and CDR2 YYDKDF (reference sequence). The CDR3 DNA sequence: TGTGCCACCAGCAGAGCCAGGGGGGGGGAAGCTGTGGAGACCCAGTACTTC. Translated: CATSRARGGEAVETQYF. The variable domain in full, completed from reference TRBV15 and TRBJ2-5, reads DAMVIQNPRYQVTQFGKPVTLSCSQTLNHNVMYWYQQKSSQAPKLLFHYYDKDFNNEADTPDNFQSRRPNTSFCFLDIRSPGLGDTAMYLCATSRARGGEAVETQYFGPGTRLLVL.

V usage is TRBV6-1 and J usage is TRBJ1-5; D uncertain. Trimming cost V 8 bases and J 2 bases, with 13 bases left between them. CDR1 MNHNS and CDR2 SASEGT come from the germline V gene. This CDR3 is 14 amino acids long. CDR3 nucleotide sequence: TGTGCCAGCTCGACGAGGATCGGCAATCAGCCCCAGCATTTT. This sequence encodes CASSTRIGNQPQHF.

The chain recombines TRBV5-6 with TRBJ2-4, with 11 positions matching TRBD2. CDR3 length: 17 residues. The trim removed 4 bases at V and 6 bases at J, leaving 12 bases unmatched. The germline V gene encodes CDR1 SGHDT and CDR2 YYEEEE. The CDR3 protein is CASSLVPSGGTRNIQYF. In nucleotides, the CDR3 is TGTGCCAGCAGCCTAGTGCCTAGCGGGGGGACGAGAAACATTCAGTACTTC. The entire variable domain, with the rest obtained from reference TRBV5-6 and TRBJ2-4, is as follows: DAGVTQSPTHLIKTRGQQVTLRCSPKSGHDTVSWYQQALGQGPQFIFQYYEEEERQRGNFPDRFSGHQFPNYSSELNVNALLLGDSALYLCASSLVPSGGTRNIQYFGAGTRLSVL.

This rearrangement joins TRBV12-3 or TRBV12-4 to TRBJ1-6; TRBD1 agrees at 9 bases. The length of the CDR3 is 14 residues. The ends lost 3 bases at V and 9 bases at J; junction bases unmatched: 3. The CDR3 is CASSFGTGISPLHF. In nucleotides, the CDR3 is TGTGCCAGCAGTTTCGGGACAGGGATTTCACCCCTCCACTTT.